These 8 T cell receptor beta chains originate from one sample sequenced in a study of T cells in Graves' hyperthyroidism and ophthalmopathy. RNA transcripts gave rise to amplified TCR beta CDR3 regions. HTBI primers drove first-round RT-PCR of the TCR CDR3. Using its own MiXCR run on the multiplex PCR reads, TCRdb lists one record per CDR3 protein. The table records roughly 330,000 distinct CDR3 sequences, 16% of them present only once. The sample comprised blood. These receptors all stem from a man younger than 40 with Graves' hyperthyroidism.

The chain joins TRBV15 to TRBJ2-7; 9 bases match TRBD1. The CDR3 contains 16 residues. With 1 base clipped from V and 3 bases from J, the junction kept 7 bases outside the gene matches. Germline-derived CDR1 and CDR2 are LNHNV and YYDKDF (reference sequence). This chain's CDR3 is CATSRAGQGRYYEQYF. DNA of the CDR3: TGTGCCACCAGCAGAGCTGGACAGGGGAGATACTACGAGCAGTACTTC.

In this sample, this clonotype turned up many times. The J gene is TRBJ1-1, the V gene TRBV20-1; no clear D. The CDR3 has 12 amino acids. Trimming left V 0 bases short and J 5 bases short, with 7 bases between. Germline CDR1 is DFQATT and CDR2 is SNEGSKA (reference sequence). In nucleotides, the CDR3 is TGCAGTGCTAGAGAACTGGGAACTGAAGCTTTCTTT. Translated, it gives CSARELGTEAFF.

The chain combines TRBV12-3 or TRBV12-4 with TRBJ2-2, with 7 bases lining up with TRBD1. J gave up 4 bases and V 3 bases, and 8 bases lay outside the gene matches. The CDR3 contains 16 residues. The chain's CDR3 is CASSFSQGDVTGELFF. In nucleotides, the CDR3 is TGTGCCAGCAGTTTCTCCCAGGGGGATGTCACCGGGGAGCTGTTTTTT.

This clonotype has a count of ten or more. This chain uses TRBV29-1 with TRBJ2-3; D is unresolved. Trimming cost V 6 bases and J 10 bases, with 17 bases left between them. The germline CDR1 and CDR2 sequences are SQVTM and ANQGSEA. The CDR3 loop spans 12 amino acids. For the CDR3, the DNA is TGCAGCGTGGAACCGGCCTATGGGGCGCAGTATTTT. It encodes CSVEPAYGAQYF.

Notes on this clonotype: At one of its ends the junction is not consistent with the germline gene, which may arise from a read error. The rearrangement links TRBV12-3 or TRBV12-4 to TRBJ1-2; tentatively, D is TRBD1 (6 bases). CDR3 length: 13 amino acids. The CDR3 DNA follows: TGTGCCTGCAGTCAACAGGGTAACTATGGCTACACCTTC. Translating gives CACSQQGNYGYTF.

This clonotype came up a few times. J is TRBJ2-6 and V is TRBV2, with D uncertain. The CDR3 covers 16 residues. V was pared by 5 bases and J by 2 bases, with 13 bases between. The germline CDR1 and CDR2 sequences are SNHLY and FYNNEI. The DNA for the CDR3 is TGTGCCAGCAGTCCTAGTAGGAGTCCTGGGGCCAACGTCCTGACTTTC. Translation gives CASSPSRSPGANVLTF.

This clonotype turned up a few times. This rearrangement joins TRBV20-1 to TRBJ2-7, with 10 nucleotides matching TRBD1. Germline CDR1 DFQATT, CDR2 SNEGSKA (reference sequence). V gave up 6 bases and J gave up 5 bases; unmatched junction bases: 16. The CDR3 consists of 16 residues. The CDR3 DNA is TGCAGTGCCCTACCCTATCTTGGACAGGGGGAGGACGAGCAGTACTTC. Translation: CSALPYLGQGEDEQYF.

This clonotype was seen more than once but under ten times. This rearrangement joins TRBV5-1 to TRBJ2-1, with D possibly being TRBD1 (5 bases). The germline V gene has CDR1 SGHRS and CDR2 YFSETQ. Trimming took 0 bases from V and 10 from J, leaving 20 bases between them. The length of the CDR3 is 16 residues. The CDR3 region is CASSLEGQGSLLEQFF. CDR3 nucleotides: TGCGCCAGCAGCTTGGAGGGGCAGGGATCTTTATTGGAGCAGTTCTTC. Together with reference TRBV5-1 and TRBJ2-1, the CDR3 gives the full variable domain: KAGVTQTPRYLIKTRGQQVTLSCSPISGHRSVSWYQQTPGQGLQFLFEYFSETQRNKGNFPGRFSGRQFSNSRSEMNVSTLELGDSALYLCASSLEGQGSLLEQFFGPGTRLTVL.